This T cell receptor beta chain was profiled in a study of shared clonotypes between healthy human individuals. The wider study: The composition of the donors was two women and a few men aged 18 to 49. CD8 memory received one plate per donor, CD8 naive two, CD4 memory three and CD4 naive three.

This CDR3 contains 14 residues. V was clipped by 3 bases and J by 4 bases, with 13 bases between them. Germline V gene sequence: CDR1 SGDLS, CDR2 YYNGEE. Pooled CD45RO+ cells and CCR7-negative CD45RA+ TemRA cells made up CD8 memory. In the authors' methods: ImmunoSEQ output lacked quality scores and full-length reads, limiting matched filtering. Sequenced by immunoSEQ multiplex PCR; TCRdb stores in-frame clones only, minus some. The D gene and trimming were derived from the DNA, and the V and J assignments and clone size from that table. The data hold some 700,000 clones, with roughly 87% observed a single time.

The sequenced material came from memory CD8+ T cells from PBMCs. As for subset: CD45RO+ cells pooled with CCR7-negative TemRA cells. V and J are TRBV9 and TRBJ2-5; D is perhaps TRBD1 (6 bases). This clonotype originated in a man younger than 35 in good health. Some clones in this sample may be carry-over from other donors' samples. CDR3 protein: CASSDRDIVETQYF. The CDR3 DNA follows: TGTGCCAGCAGCGACAGGGATATAGTAGAGACCCAGTACTTC.